Following are 10 T cell receptor beta chains from one sample sequenced in a study of technical replicates of blood from a handful of donors (dated by TCRdb to 2015 to 2018). The method behind the library was the immunoSEQ multiplex PCR assay. The clones in this table, taken by TCRdb from immuneACCESS, are in-frame only. Not every clone is retained; where verified, under half of the shortfall comes from an unresolved V gene, and the cause of the rest is unknown. The sample table contains approximately 81,000 clones; only one count was recorded for 70% to 90% of them. The ten largest account for roughly 4% of the sample. Sequencing input: PBMCs. The source of these receptors is a human donor in good health. Some clones in this sample may be carry-over from other donors' samples.

This chain links TRBV4-2 with TRBJ2-3, with D tentatively TRBD2 (6 bases). Germline loops: CDR1 LGHNA, CDR2 YNFKEQ. The V end lost 1 base, the J end lost 3 bases, and 14 bases lay between the germline ends. The CDR3 totals 16 residues. The CDR3 nucleotides are TGTGCCAGCAGCCAAGGGGGGGAGGTGGGGACAGATACGCAGTATTTT. Translated: CASSQGGEVGTDTQYF.

The V call is TRBV11-2, the J call TRBJ2-2, with D maybe TRBD1 (5 bases). Trimming pared 5 bases from V and 4 bases from J, leaving 14 bases between. This CDR3 is built from 15 residues. The germline V gene encodes CDR1 SGHAT and CDR2 FQNNGV. The CDR3 region is CASSPRTQGTGELFF. CDR3 sequence (DNA): TGTGCCAGCAGCCCCCGGACCCAGGGCACCGGGGAGCTGTTTTTT.

The chain uses TRBV5-6 and TRBJ1-1; D may be TRBD1 (6 bases). CDR1 and CDR2 from the germline V gene are SGHDT and YYEEEE. V dropped 3 bases and J dropped 8 bases, with 17 bases sitting between them. The CDR3 spans 14 residues. The CDR3 DNA reads TGTGCCAGCAGCTATACAGGGAATAGGGTAGAAGCTTTCTTT. As protein: CASSYTGNRVEAFF.

Points on this clone: An end of the junction differs from the germline gene, which may be a read error. J is TRBJ1-4 and V is TRBV6-5, with TRBD1 matching over 9 bases. The CDR3 is made up of 15 amino acids. Germline V gene sequence: CDR1 MNHEY, CDR2 SVGAGI. The CDR3 reads CASSAGDRAKYGRVF. CDR3 nucleotides: TGTGCCAGTTCTGCCGGGGACAGGGCTAAATATGGACGGGTTTTT.

As regards this clone: The junction shows a germline mismatch at one end, possibly a read error. The J gene is TRBJ1-2, the V gene TRBV4-2, with 7 positions matching TRBD1. Germline loops: CDR1 LGHNA, CDR2 YNFKEQ. The CDR3 is made up of 14 amino acids. The CDR3 DNA sequence: TGTGCCAGCAGCAAAGACAGGGTTAACTATGGCTACACCTTC. It yields the protein CASSKDRVNYGYTF.

The J gene is TRBJ2-3, the V gene TRBV15, with 11 bases identical to TRBD2. Germline CDR1 is LNHNV and CDR2 is YYDKDF (reference sequence). V lost 5 bases, J lost 6 bases, and 16 bases stayed unmatched. The length of the CDR3 is 18 residues. The CDR3 sequence is CATSDLLGLAEGVDTQYF. The CDR3 DNA reads as TGTGCCACCAGCGATTTATTGGGACTAGCGGAGGGAGTCGATACGCAGTATTTT. Looking up the rest from reference TRBV15 and TRBJ2-3 gives the full variable domain: DAMVIQNPRYQVTQFGKPVTLSCSQTLNHNVMYWYQQKSSQAPKLLFHYYDKDFNNEADTPDNFQSRRPNTSFCFLDIRSPGLGDTAMYLCATSDLLGLAEGVDTQYFGPGTRLTVL.

The chain employs TRBV7-2 and TRBJ2-2; D is ambiguous. The length of the CDR3 is 14 residues. Germline V gene sequence: CDR1 SGHTA, CDR2 FQGNSA. Trimming removed 3 bases at V and 5 bases at J, with 10 bases between. The chain's CDR3 is CASSFSKETGELFF. As DNA, the CDR3 is TGTGCCAGCAGCTTTAGCAAGGAGACCGGGGAGCTGTTTTTT.

The CDR3, as DNA: TGTGCCAGCAGTGTGGACAGGTTACGCAACGAGCAGTACTTC. This translates into CASSVDRLRNEQYF. The chain employs TRBV6-5 and TRBJ2-7; 7 positions agree with TRBD1. J gave up 5 bases and V 5 bases, and 9 bases lay outside the gene matches. Germline V CDR1 and CDR2: MNHEY, SVGAGI. This CDR3 comprises 14 residues.

The rearrangement links TRBV20-1 to TRBJ2-7; D unresolved. This CDR3 spans 11 amino acids. V was shortened by 3 bases and J by 9 bases, with 12 bases between the two germline ends. Per the germline V gene, CDR1 is DFQATT and CDR2 is SNEGSKA (reference sequence). The CDR3 loop reads CSARHSQAQYF. In DNA, the CDR3 is TGCAGTGCTAGGCACTCCCAGGCGCAGTACTTC.

The chain carries TRBV13 and TRBJ2-7, with 7 bases fitting TRBD1. The CDR3 is made up of 15 amino acids. V trimming: 1 base; J trimming: 4 bases; junction bases outside the gene matches: 7. Germline values: CDR1 PRHDT, CDR2 FYEKMQ (reference sequence). CDR3 sequence reads: CASSLEQGIRYEQYF. DNA of the CDR3: TGTGCCAGCAGCTTAGAACAGGGGATTCGGTACGAGCAGTACTTC.